A single sample gave rise to the 11 T cell receptor beta chains below, sequenced in a study of beta chain features in type 1 diabetes. Study observations and caveats: When Type 1 diabetes patients were examined, their TCRB CDR3s proved moderately but significantly shorter in all four CD4+ subsets.

No antigen is known for these receptors. cDNA synthesis used the whole RNA isolate, giving expressed TCRB sequences. This table comes from immunoSEQ multiplex PCR, and its TCRdb copy is limited to in-frame clones, with some not included. The sample has about 650,000 clones; roughly 12% are singletons. Sequenced sample: naive CD4+ T cells from blood. Every receptor here comes from a man aged 25-40 years with type 1 diabetes.

J is TRBJ1-1 and V is TRBV16, with D tentatively TRBD1 (5 bases). The ends were cut back, 1 base at V and 1 base at J, with 13 bases in the middle. This CDR3 contains 16 residues. The V gene's germline CDR1 is KGHSY and CDR2 FQNENV. This CDR3 is CASSQWARAGNTEAFF. Written as DNA, the CDR3 is TGTGCCAGCAGCCAATGGGCCAGGGCCGGGAACACTGAAGCTTTCTTT.

This clone was observed a few times. The chain employs TRBV28 and TRBJ1-2; perhaps TRBD1 as D (6 bases). From germline, CDR1 is MDHEN and CDR2 SYDVKM. V lost 5 bases and J lost 5, with 9 bases in between. CDR3 length: 12 amino acids. CDR3 loop: CASSPQGYGYTF. The DNA of the CDR3 is TGTGCCAGCAGTCCACAGGGATATGGCTACACCTTC.

This clone was counted only a few times. The chain uses TRBV7-8 and TRBJ2-1; TRBD1 matches at 9 bases. Germline V gene lookup returns CDR1 SGHVS and CDR2 FQNEAQ. This CDR3 region has 14 residues. The junction had 0 bases not matched to a gene; V was cut back by 1 base and J by 5 bases. The CDR3 bases are TGTGCCAGCAGCTTAGGACAGGGGGACAATGAGCAGTTCTTC. Protein: CASSLGQGDNEQFF. Full variable domain (remainder filled in from reference TRBV7-8 and TRBJ2-1): GAGVSQSPRYKVAKRGQDVALRCDPISGHVSLFWYQQALGQGPEFLTYFQNEAQLDKSGLPSDRFFAERPEGSVSTLKIQRTQQEDSAVYLCASSLGQGDNEQFFGPGTRLTVL.

There are a few counts of this clone. The rearrangement links TRBV16 to TRBJ2-7; perhaps TRBD1 as D (5 bases). Deletions cut 7 bases from V and 0 bases from J, with 10 bases between. The CDR3 consists of 13 residues. Germline values: CDR1 KGHSY, CDR2 FQNENV. As DNA, the CDR3 is TGTGCCAGCAAAAGAGACAGCTCCTACGAGCAGTACTTC. Translation gives CASKRDSSYEQYF.

This chain uses TRBV27 with TRBJ2-1; no firm D call. With 2 bases removed from V and 11 bases from J, the gap between germline ends came to 7 bases. Germline-derived CDR1 and CDR2 are MNHEY and SMNVEV (reference sequence). The CDR3 runs to 11 residues. The DNA of the CDR3 is TGTGCCAGCAGTTTAAAGGAAAAGCAGTTCTTC. It encodes CASSLKEKQFF.

Only a few counts were recorded for this clone. V is TRBV2 and J is TRBJ2-1, with TRBD1 matching over 9 bases. CDR3 size: 13 residues. Per the germline V gene, CDR1 is SNHLY and CDR2 is FYNNEI. The ends lost 11 bases at V and 6 bases at J; junction bases unmatched: 8. The CDR3 DNA is TGTGCCGGCGGACAGGGGTCATCCAATGAGCAGTTCTTC. It translates to CAGGQGSSNEQFF.

This rearrangement joins TRBV9 to TRBJ2-2; D remains ambiguous. The V gene's germline CDR1 is SGDLS and CDR2 YYNGEE. The CDR3 has 15 amino acids. The ends were cut back, 4 bases at V and 0 bases at J, with 10 bases in the middle. CDR3 bases: TGTGCCAGCAGCTTCGCGGCCTCGAACACCGGGGAGCTGTTTTTT. As protein: CASSFAASNTGELFF.

This rearrangement joins TRBV15 to TRBJ1-5; D not certain. The V gene lost 0 bases and the J gene lost 6 bases, with 15 bases spanning the gap. CDR3 length: 16 residues. Per the germline V gene, CDR1 is LNHNV and CDR2 is YYDKDF (reference sequence). CDR3 sequence: CATSRDRDKVFQPQHF. The CDR3 nucleotides are TGTGCCACCAGCAGAGACCGGGATAAGGTCTTTCAGCCCCAGCATTTT.

This clone was observed a handful of times. This sequence joins TRBV11-1 and TRBJ1-6; 8 bases are a match to TRBD1. Trimming took 8 bases from V and 7 from J; bases not matched to a gene: 4. Germline V gene lookup returns CDR1 SGHAT and CDR2 FQDESV (reference sequence). The CDR3 contains 13 residues. CDR3 loop: CASGQGWNSPLHF. For the CDR3, the DNA is TGTGCCAGCGGACAGGGTTGGAATTCACCCCTCCACTTT.

This clone was recorded a few times. J is TRBJ2-3 and V is TRBV9, with 9 bases matching TRBD2. The CDR3 is 16 residues long. The ends lost 0 bases at V and 6 bases at J; junction bases unmatched: 8. The germline CDR1 and CDR2 sequences are SGDLS and YYNGEE. The DNA for the CDR3 is TGTGCCAGCAGCGTAGTTCCTAGCGGGGTGATGGATACGCAGTATTTT. This encodes CASSVVPSGVMDTQYF.

CDR3 bases: TGTGCCAGCAGTGAAAGGAGGCAGGCCCCCTTCTCTGGAAACACCATATATTTT. Amino acid sequence: CASSERRQAPFSGNTIYF. This sequence joins TRBV2 and TRBJ1-3; D is undetermined. Germline assignment: CDR1 SNHLY and CDR2 FYNNEI. This CDR3 spans 18 amino acids. V lost 2 bases, J lost 0 bases, and 17 bases lay in between.